These 29 T cell receptor beta chains were sequenced from one sample in a study of blood T cell repertoires in COVID-19. Method: immunoSEQ multiplex PCR; TCRdb's copy keeps in-frame clones and lacks some. Of approximately 80,000 clones listed, approximately 82% were seen once; the top ten hold 8% to 13%. Sequenced: peripheral blood. The receptors were gathered from a man aged 60 to 69 with acute or convalescent COVID-19.

The rearrangement joins TRBV4-3 to TRBJ1-2; TRBD1 matches at 12 bases. V gave up 3 bases and J gave up 2 bases; unmatched junction bases: 13. Germline CDR1 is LGHNA and CDR2 is YSLEER. The CDR3 is 19 residues long. The CDR3 loop is CASSQALSGTGGANYGYTF. Written as DNA, the CDR3 is TGCGCCAGCAGCCAGGCTCTCTCCGGGACAGGGGGCGCAAACTATGGCTACACCTTC.

CDR3 amino acids: CASTPGQGLTDTQYF. CDR3 nucleotides: TGTGCCAGCACCCCCGGACAGGGGCTCACAGATACGCAGTATTTT. V usage is TRBV7-8 and J usage is TRBJ2-3; 9 bases are shared with TRBD1. The junction had 7 bases not matched to a gene; V was cut back by 7 bases and J by 2 bases. There are 15 residues in the CDR3. Germline loops: CDR1 SGHVS, CDR2 FQNEAQ.

This clone was counted at least ten times. Additional DNA sequences in this sample encode the identical CDR3. The chain has TRBV9 and TRBJ2-7, with 8 bases aligning to TRBD2. The germline CDR1 and CDR2 sequences are SGDLS and YYNGEE. The V segment lost 3 bases and the J segment 1 base; nucleotides outside the gene matches: 3. CDR3 length: 14 residues. The CDR3 loop is CASSATSVSYEQYF. CDR3 sequence (DNA): TGTGCCAGCAGCGCGACTAGCGTGTCCTACGAGCAGTACTTC.

The V gene is TRBV5-4, the J gene TRBJ2-7, with 7 positions matching TRBD2. This CDR3 spans 14 amino acids. Trimming removed 4 bases from V and 6 bases from J; junction bases left unmatched: 10. Per the germline V gene, CDR1 is SGHNT and CDR2 is YYREEE (reference sequence). DNA for the CDR3: TGTGCCAGCAGCCATGGGACTAACCGGGGCGAGCAGTACTTC. This sequence encodes CASSHGTNRGEQYF. Variable domain in full (rest from reference TRBV5-4 and TRBJ2-7): ETGVTQSPTHLIKTRGQQVTLRCSSQSGHNTVSWYQQALGQGPQFIFQYYREEENGRGNFPPRFSGLQFPNYSSELNVNALELDDSALYLCASSHGTNRGEQYFGPGTRLTVT.

The chain combines TRBV15 with TRBJ2-7, with D tentatively TRBD1 (6 bases). Germline CDR1 reads LNHNV; CDR2 reads YYDKDF (reference sequence). The ends were cut back, 3 bases at V and 7 bases at J, with 13 bases in the middle. CDR3 length: 13 residues. As DNA, the CDR3 is TGTGCCACCAGCAGGGGGGCCGCAGGGGAGCAGTACTTC. This translates into CATSRGAAGEQYF.

The V and J genes are TRBV3-1 (or the pseudogene TRBV3-2) and TRBJ2-3, with D tentatively TRBD2 (6 bases). V was trimmed by 1 base and J by 6 bases, leaving 14 bases between them. Germline CDR1 reads LGHDT; CDR2 reads YNNKEL (reference sequence). The CDR3 runs to 15 residues. The CDR3 nucleotides read TGTGCCAGCAGCCAAGGTAGCGGAGTCCGGGATACGCAGTATTTT. Translated: CASSQGSGVRDTQYF.

The J gene is TRBJ1-3, the V gene TRBV6-5; a weak D match, TRBD1 (5 bases). The germline V and J ends were trimmed by 0 bases and 3 bases, with 12 bases remaining between them. Germline V gene lookup returns CDR1 MNHEY and CDR2 SVGAGI. The CDR3 extends over 16 amino acids. This chain's CDR3 is CASSYSMGLIGNTIYF. The CDR3 region has the DNA TGTGCCAGCAGTTACTCGATGGGGCTCATTGGAAACACCATATATTTT.

The chain carries TRBV15 and TRBJ2-7; 9 bases agree with TRBD2. V shed 1 base and J 5 bases; nucleotides not matched to a gene: 9. CDR1 LNHNV and CDR2 YYDKDF come from the germline V gene (reference sequence). The CDR3 consists of 16 residues. In DNA form, the CDR3 reads TGTGCCACCAGCAGAGCAGGCGGGGGGGCTTGGAACGAGCAGTACTTC. Translating it yields CATSRAGGGAWNEQYF.

The chain employs TRBV4-2 and TRBJ2-3; D might be TRBD2 (7 bases). Germline V gives CDR1 LGHNA, CDR2 YNFKEQ. With 1 base removed from V and 1 base from J, the gap between germline ends came to 15 bases. The CDR3 is made up of 17 amino acids. CDR3 protein: CASSQVLAGARTDTQYF. CDR3 in DNA: TGTGCCAGCAGCCAAGTTTTGGCGGGGGCTCGCACAGATACGCAGTATTTT.

The CDR3 nucleotides read TGTGCCAGCAGTTTATCGATGCGGGATGGCTACACCTTC. Translation: CASSLSMRDGYTF. This rearrangement joins TRBV27 to TRBJ1-2; D is uncertain. The V end lost 0 bases, the J end lost 6 bases, and 8 bases lay between the germline ends. Per germline, CDR1 MNHEY and CDR2 SMNVEV (reference sequence). The CDR3 spans 13 residues.

The CDR3, as DNA: TGTGCCAGCAGCGGTGGGCTCGTCAGCACAGATACGCAGTATTTT. It translates to CASSGGLVSTDTQYF. The V gene is TRBV9, the J gene TRBJ2-3; D gene uncertain. The V and J ends lost 3 bases and 0 bases respectively, with 11 bases between them. This CDR3 is 15 amino acids long. Looked up from germline, CDR1 is SGDLS and CDR2 is YYNGEE.

V usage is TRBV4-3 and J usage is TRBJ1-2; 7 positions match TRBD1. Germline CDR1 LGHNA, CDR2 YSLEER. With V trimmed by 1 base and J by 1 base, 3 bases remained unmatched. CDR3 size: 15 residues. The CDR3 protein is CASSQVRQGNYGYTF. CDR3 DNA sequence: TGCGCCAGCAGCCAAGTAAGACAGGGTAACTATGGCTACACCTTC.

Only a few counts were recorded for this clone. J is TRBJ1-1 and V is TRBV28; 8 nucleotides agree with TRBD1. From germline, CDR1 is MDHEN and CDR2 SYDVKM. The V segment lost 10 bases and the J segment 0 bases; nucleotides outside the gene matches: 7. CDR3 length: 14 residues. The CDR3 DNA is TGTGCCACCGGACAGGGCTACATGAACACTGAAGCTTTCTTT. Protein product: CATGQGYMNTEAFF.

Only one count was recorded for this clone. The rearrangement uses TRBV7-2 and TRBJ2-7; 12 bases fit TRBD1. The CDR3 spans 17 residues. J lost 6 bases, V lost 2 bases, and 11 bases had no gene match. CDR1 is SGHTA, CDR2 FQGNSA, per germline. The CDR3 region is CASSLLPPGTGGGEQYF. In DNA, the CDR3 is TGTGCCAGCAGCTTACTGCCTCCCGGGACAGGGGGCGGCGAGCAGTACTTC.

The chain links TRBV2 to TRBJ2-7; D not resolved. Per the germline V gene, CDR1 is SNHLY and CDR2 is FYNNEI. The CDR3 loop spans 15 amino acids. V lost 3 bases and J 0 bases, leaving 12 bases between the germline ends. The chain's CDR3 is CASSDETYSSYEQYF. The CDR3 DNA reads TGTGCCAGCAGTGACGAGACTTATAGCTCCTACGAGCAGTACTTC.

The chain recombines TRBV24-1 with TRBJ2-7; 12 bases agree with TRBD1. Trimming cost V 4 bases and J 7 bases; bases outside gene matches: 7. Germline V gives CDR1 KGHDR, CDR2 SFDVKD. This CDR3 has 15 amino acids. Here the CDR3 DNA reads TGTGCCACCAGTGAAGGGACAGGGGGCGCGGAGGAGCAGTACTTC. Protein: CATSEGTGGAEEQYF.

The J gene is TRBJ2-5, the V gene TRBV28, with D maybe TRBD2 (5 bases). V lost 8 bases, J lost 7 bases, and 17 bases lay in between. Looked up from germline, CDR1 is MDHEN and CDR2 is SYDVKM. The CDR3 is 13 residues long. DNA of the CDR3: TGTGCCAGCCTAGCCTCCGATTTTTGGACCCAGTACTTC. This encodes CASLASDFWTQYF.

In this sample, this clone turned up a few times. This rearrangement joins TRBV18 to TRBJ2-1, with D possibly being TRBD1 (6 bases). This CDR3 region has 16 residues. V lost 2 bases and J 10 bases, leaving 21 bases between the germline ends. Germline V gene lookup returns CDR1 KGHSH and CDR2 LQKENI. The CDR3 region is CASSPGARQEQWEQFF. The CDR3 nucleotides read TGTGCCAGCTCACCAGGGGCGAGACAGGAGCAATGGGAGCAGTTCTTC.

This clone was detected once. A junction boundary mismatches the germline segment, possibly from a read error. V gene TRBV19 combines with J gene TRBJ1-4, with a tentative D call TRBD1 (5 bases). This CDR3 is 14 amino acids long. Germline CDR1 and CDR2: LNHDA and SQIVND (reference sequence). The CDR3 spells CATRTQGTTEKLFF. Written as DNA, the CDR3 is TGTGCCACCCGCACCCAGGGTACTACTGAAAAACTGTTTTTT.

The rearrangement links TRBV6-5 to TRBJ2-7, with D possibly being TRBD1 (5 bases). Trimming cost V 0 bases and J 5 bases, with 14 bases left between them. The CDR3 loop spans 15 amino acids. Germline assignment: CDR1 MNHEY and CDR2 SVGAGI. The CDR3 DNA follows: TGTGCCAGCAGTTACTCGGTAGGGGTTGGCCACGAGCAGTACTTC. Its protein product is CASSYSVGVGHEQYF.

For this clone: Germline is not matched at one junction end, which may reflect a read error. V and J are TRBV7-2 and TRBJ2-2; TRBD2 matches at 13 bases. This CDR3 region has 14 residues. Germline V gives CDR1 SGHTA, CDR2 FQGNSA. DNA for the CDR3: TGTGCCAGCAGCCCACGCCGACTAGCGGGGGGGCTGTTTTTT. Translated: CASSPRRLAGGLFF.

The chain carries TRBV12-5 and TRBJ1-1, with 7 bases that match TRBD1. CDR1 is LGHNT and CDR2 is FRNRAP in the germline V gene. The CDR3 is 12 amino acids. With 1 base clipped from V and 8 bases from J, the junction kept 1 base outside the gene matches. CDR3 in DNA: TGTGCTAGTGGTTTGGAAGGGGGCGAAGCTTTCTTT. It specifies CASGLEGGEAFF. The full variable domain, completed using reference TRBV12-5 and TRBJ1-1, is DARVTQTPRHKVTEMGQEVTMRCQPILGHNTVFWYRQTMMQGLELLAYFRNRAPLDDSGMPKDRFSAEMPDATLATLKIQPSEPRDSAVYFCASGLEGGEAFFGQGTRLTVV.

The chain has TRBV6-6 and TRBJ1-1, with D possibly TRBD1 on 5 matching bases. This CDR3 spans 15 amino acids. The germline CDR1 and CDR2 sequences are MNHNY and SVGAGI (reference sequence). Trimming removed 7 bases at V and 0 bases at J, with 15 bases between. The CDR3 DNA follows: TGTGCCAGCATTAAAAGGGGAAACTTGAACACTGAAGCTTTCTTT. This translates into CASIKRGNLNTEAFF.

This sequence joins TRBV7-9 and TRBJ2-7; D is undetermined. Trimming took off 2 bases at V and 2 bases at J, with 16 bases between the two ends. Germline V gene data show CDR1 as SEHNR and CDR2 as FQNEAQ (reference sequence). The CDR3 totals 16 residues. The chain's CDR3 is CASSLSRSTITYEQYF. Here the CDR3 DNA reads TGTGCCAGCAGCTTAAGTCGCAGCACTATCACCTACGAGCAGTACTTC.

This clone turned up a few times. The chain recombines TRBV6-6 with TRBJ1-4; a weak D match, TRBD1 (6 bases). This CDR3 has 12 residues. The V gene lost 7 bases and the J gene lost 8 bases, with 11 bases spanning the gap. CDR1 MNHNY and CDR2 SVGAGI come from the germline V gene (reference sequence). CDR3 sequence reads: CASKQGREKLFF. CDR3 in DNA: TGTGCCAGCAAACAGGGTAGAGAAAAACTGTTTTTT.

The chain joins TRBV27 to TRBJ1-6; TRBD1 aligns across 7 bases. The CDR3 sequence is 13 residues long. After removal of 6 bases from V and 12 bases from J, the junction contained 8 bases not matched to a gene. CDR1 is MNHEY and CDR2 is SMNVEV in the germline V gene (reference sequence). The CDR3 nucleotides are TGTGCCAGCAGACTAAACAGGGGTTTACCCCTCCACTTT. Protein sequence: CASRLNRGLPLHF.

This sequence joins TRBV5-4 and TRBJ2-2; tentatively, D is TRBD1 (5 bases). CDR1 SGHNT and CDR2 YYREEE come from the germline V gene (reference sequence). V lost 2 bases and J 5 bases, leaving 10 bases between the germline ends. CDR3 size: 14 residues. In DNA form, the CDR3 reads TGTGCCAGCAGCTTAGGACACCAGACCGGGGAGCTGTTTTTT. It codes for CASSLGHQTGELFF.

The chain joins TRBV7-6 to TRBJ1-6; 7 positions match TRBD1. V gave up 1 base and J gave up 7 bases; unmatched junction bases: 10. The CDR3 loop spans 17 amino acids. The germline V gene encodes CDR1 SGHVS and CDR2 FNYEAQ. The CDR3 DNA sequence: TGTGCCAGCAGCTTAGATACTACAGGGGACCGGAATTCACCCCTCCACTTT. Translated: CASSLDTTGDRNSPLHF.

The V gene is TRBV24-1, the J gene TRBJ1-5; maybe TRBD1 (5 bases). Germline CDR1 reads KGHDR; CDR2 reads SFDVKD. With 5 bases removed from V and 9 bases from J, the gap between germline ends came to 10 bases. CDR3 length: 12 residues. The CDR3 loop reads CATSGWGGPQHF. CDR3 DNA sequence: TGTGCCACCAGTGGTTGGGGGGGGCCCCAGCATTTT.